The rows below give T cell receptor beta chains drawn from one sample of a study of T cells in Graves' hyperthyroidism and ophthalmopathy. TCRdb re-called the multiplex PCR reads with MiXCR, one entry per CDR3 protein. In the table there are almost 350,000 distinct CDR3 sequences, around 18% of which are singletons. The sequencing sample was made of blood. These receptors were taken from a woman aged 40-49 years with Graves' ophthalmopathy. CDR3s include the opening cysteine and the closing phenylalanine or tryptophan. The D gene is left open where the match is weak. The listing skips clone size in some rows; elsewhere it reads once, few, many or a size class.

. many TRBJ2-5 TRBV7-8 TGTGCCAGCAGCACAGCGGCGGGGGCCGAGACCCAGTACTTC CASSTAAGAETQYF
. few TRBJ2-6 TRBV19 TGTGGCACTTTATCTGGGGCCAACGTCCTGACTTTC CGTLSGANVLTF
. many TRBJ1-2 TRBV3-1 TGTGCCAGCAGCCAATCTACAGGGACTAACTATGGCTACACCTTC CASSQSTGTNYGYTF
. . TRBJ1-5 TRBV6-1 TGTGCCAGCAGTAGACAGAGCGCGACAGTGGGATCATCACAGCCTTTT CASSRQSATVGSSQPF
. few TRBJ1-3 TRBV6-1 TGTGCCAGCAGGGGTCAGTCTGGAAACACCATATATTTT CASRGQSGNTIYF
TRBD1 . TRBJ1-1 TRBV30 TGTGCCTGGAGGGCCCGGACAGGGCGGGACACTGAAGCTTTCTTT CAWRARTGRDTEAFF
TRBD2 few TRBJ2-7 TRBV29-1 TGCAGCGTTGAAGATGGAATTAGCGGGAGAACATACGAGCAGTACTTC CSVEDGISGRTYEQYF
. many TRBJ1-1 TRBV12-3/TRBV12-4 TGTGCCAGCAGGGTTTCCGGGGAAGCTTTCTTT CASRVSGEAFF
TRBD1 . TRBJ1-5 TRBV27 TGTGCCAGCACCCCGGACAGGGGTCGCAATCAGCCCCAGCATTTT CASTPDRGRNQPQHF
. many TRBJ2-7 TRBV7-2 TGTGCCAGCAGCTTAAACTACGAGCAGTACTTC CASSLNYEQYF
. many TRBJ2-7 TRBV19 TGTGCCAGTAGCAATTCAAAAGCCGAGCAGTACTTC CASSNSKAEQYF
. many TRBJ1-1 TRBV6-2/TRBV6-3 TGTGCCAGCAGTTCGGTCAGAAAGAACACTGAAGCTTCCTTT CASSSVRKNTEASF
TRBD1 . TRBJ2-5 TRBV12-5 TGTGCTAGTGGTTTGGCCATCAGGGGGGAGACCCAGTACTTC CASGLAIRGETQYF
TRBD2 many TRBJ2-2 TRBV12-3/TRBV12-4 TGTGCCAGCAGTCTAGGACTAGCGGGAGCCGGGGAGCTGTTTTTT CASSLGLAGAGELFF
. . TRBJ2-7 TRBV7-2 TGTGCCAGCAGCTTAGCCAGGGCTCCCGAACATTACGAGCAGTACTTC CASSLARAPEHYEQYF
. . TRBJ1-5 TRBV6-2/TRBV6-3 TGTGCCAGCAGTTACAAGACTCTGAATAGCAATCAGCCCCAGCATTTT CASSYKTLNSNQPQHF
. many TRBJ1-1 TRBV12-3/TRBV12-4 TGTGCCAGCAGTTTGAGGAACACTGAAGCTTTCTTT CASSLRNTEAFF
. many TRBJ1-2 TRBV25-1 TGTGCCAGCAGTCCTTCCCGACAGATTCAAAACTATGGCTACACCTTC CASSPSRQIQNYGYTF
TRBD2 few TRBJ2-5 TRBV28 TGTGCCAGCAGCGTAGACGGGAGGGCCCCGGGGACCCAGTACTTC CASSVDGRAPGTQYF
TRBD1 . TRBJ1-1 TRBV28 TGTGCCAGCAGTTTATCCAGCAGGGGGGTAGCTTTCTTT CASSLSSRGVAFF
TRBD1 few TRBJ2-6 TRBV12-3/TRBV12-4 TGTGCCAGCACAAAAATCGGACAGGGCAGCTCTGGGGCCAACGTCCTGACTTTC CASTKIGQGSSGANVLTF
. many TRBJ1-1 TRBV9 TGTGCCAGCAGCGTAGCTTTAAACACTGAAGCTTTCTTT CASSVALNTEAFF
TRBD2 many TRBJ2-7 TRBV6-5 TGTGCCAGCAGTTACCGTCTAGCGGGAGTTCTCTACGAGCAGTACTTC CASSYRLAGVLYEQYF
. many TRBJ2-3 TRBV6-1 TGTGCCAGCAGTGACCCTTGGAAGGGCACAGATACGCAGTATTTT CASSDPWKGTDTQYF
. many TRBJ2-7 TRBV6-2/TRBV6-3 TGTGCCAGCAGTTTCTGGTTGGGGAGCTCCTACGAGCAGTACTTC CASSFWLGSSYEQYF
TRBD2 many TRBJ2-7 TRBV20-1 TGCAGTGCTAGATCTTCCAGGAGTAGCGGGAGCTCCTACGAGCAGTACTTC CSARSSRSSGSSYEQYF
. many TRBJ1-5 TRBV28 TGTGCCAGCAGTTTTTGGGGTCAGCCCCAGCATTTT CASSFWGQPQHF
. many TRBJ2-4 TRBV9 TGTGCCAGCAGCCCCCCCCTTGGAGACATTCAGTACTTC CASSPPLGDIQYF
TRBD1 many TRBJ1-1 TRBV19 TGTGCCAGTAGTCCCAGGACAGGGAACACTGAAGCTTTCTTT CASSPRTGNTEAFF
TRBD1 many TRBJ1-5 TRBV30 TGTGCCTGGAGTAGAAGGCCGGGACAGGGAGGAGGTAGCAATCAGCCCCAGCATTTT CAWSRRPGQGGGSNQPQHF
. few TRBJ2-7 TRBV5-1 TGCGCCAGCAGCGACTACGCCCCCTCCTACGAGCAGTACTTC CASSDYAPSYEQYF
. many TRBJ2-7 TRBV5-1 TGCGCCAGCAGCCCGGTTCCCGGACAGCGTTTCTACGAGCAGTACTTC CASSPVPGQRFYEQYF
. many TRBJ2-7 TRBV28 TGTGCCAGCAGTCGAAGGGGACAACTCTACGAGCAGTACTTC CASSRRGQLYEQYF
TRBD2 once TRBJ2-7 TRBV12-3/TRBV12-4 TGTGCCAGCAGGGGGACTAGCGTCGCCGAGCAGTACTTC CASRGTSVAEQYF
TRBD1 many TRBJ2-2 TRBV28 TGTGCCAGCAGTCCCCCCGGGACAGGGGGTTCTGCAGCTAACACCGGGGAGCTGTTTTTT CASSPPGTGGSAANTGELFF
TRBD1 many TRBJ1-5 TRBV20-1 TGCAGTGCCAACCGGGACAGTAGCAATCAGCCCCAGCATTTT CSANRDSSNQPQHF
. many TRBJ1-6 TRBV27 TGTGCCAGCAGTTCGCAGACGGTGTATTCACCCCTCCACTTT CASSSQTVYSPLHF
. many TRBJ2-7 TRBV4-1 TGCGCCAGCAGCCAAGATGTGGGGGGCGCAGAGCAGTACTTC CASSQDVGGAEQYF
. . TRBJ2-5 TRBV7-2 TGTGCCAGCAGCCCACCGTGGGTTCAAGGGACCCAGTACTTC CASSPPWVQGTQYF
. . TRBJ1-2 TRBV6-1 TGTGCCAGCAGTGGAGTGACATATGGCTACACCTTC CASSGVTYGYTF
TRBD1 many TRBJ1-2 TRBV20-1 TGCAGTGCTAGAGATCTTGAGACAGGGAAAAACTATGGCTACACCTTC CSARDLETGKNYGYTF
. once TRBJ2-7 TRBV6-1 TGTGCCAGCAGTGATGCAGGGGATATCTACGAGCAGTACTTC CASSDAGDIYEQYF
TRBD1 many TRBJ2-7 TRBV7-8 TGTGCCAGCAGCTCTCCGGGACAGGGTTTTCGCGAGCAGTACTTC CASSSPGQGFREQYF
TRBD1 many TRBJ1-6 TRBV27 TGTGCCACCTGGACAGGGTCAGGGTCACCCCTCCACTTT CATWTGSGSPLHF
. many TRBJ1-5 TRBV10-1 TGCGCCAGCAGTAGGGAAGGGGATCAGCCCCAGCATTTT CASSREGDQPQHF
. many TRBJ1-2 TRBV27 TGTGCCAGCAGTTTGAAAGGGTACTATGGCTACACCTTC CASSLKGYYGYTF
TRBD2 many TRBJ2-5 TRBV2 TGTGCCAGCAGTGAAGGGGGACTAGTCCAAGAGACCCAGTACTTC CASSEGGLVQETQYF
. . TRBJ2-7 TRBV12-3/TRBV12-4 TGTGCCAGCAGTCCAGAATTCTCCTACGAGCAGTACTTC CASSPEFSYEQYF
TRBD1 many TRBJ1-5 TRBV19 TGTGCCAGTAGTATGGGACAGGGGACTCAGCCCCAGCATTTT CASSMGQGTQPQHF
. . TRBJ1-2 TRBV19 TGTGCCAGTATCGGGCAGGGGAGAACGGGCTACACCTTC CASIGQGRTGYTF
TRBD2 many TRBJ2-7 TRBV9 TGTGCCAGCAGCGTGGGAGGGTCTACCGCCTACGAGCAGTACTTC CASSVGGSTAYEQYF
TRBD1 . TRBJ1-2 TRBV20-1 TGCAGTGCAGTGACAGGGGGTGATTACGATGGCTACACCTTC CSAVTGGDYDGYTF
TRBD2 many TRBJ2-7 TRBV6-2/TRBV6-3 TGTGCCAGCAGTGTAGCGGGAGCCGTCTACGAGCAGTACTTC CASSVAGAVYEQYF